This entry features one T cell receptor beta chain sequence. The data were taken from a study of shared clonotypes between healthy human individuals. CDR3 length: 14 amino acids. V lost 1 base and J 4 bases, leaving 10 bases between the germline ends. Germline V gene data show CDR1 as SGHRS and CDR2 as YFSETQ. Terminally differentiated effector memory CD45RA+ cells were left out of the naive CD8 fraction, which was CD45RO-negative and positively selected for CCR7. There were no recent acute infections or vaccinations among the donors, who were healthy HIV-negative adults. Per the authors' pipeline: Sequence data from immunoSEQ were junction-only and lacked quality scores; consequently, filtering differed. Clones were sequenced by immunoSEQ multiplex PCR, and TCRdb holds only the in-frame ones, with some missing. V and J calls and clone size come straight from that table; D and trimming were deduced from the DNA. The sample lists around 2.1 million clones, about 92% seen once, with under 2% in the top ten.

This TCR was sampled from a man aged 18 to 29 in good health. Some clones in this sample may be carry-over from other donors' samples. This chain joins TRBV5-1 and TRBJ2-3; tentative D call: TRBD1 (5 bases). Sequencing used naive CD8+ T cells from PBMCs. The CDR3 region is CASSLQGTPDTQYF. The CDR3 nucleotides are TGCGCCAGCAGCTTGCAGGGAACCCCAGATACGCAGTATTTT. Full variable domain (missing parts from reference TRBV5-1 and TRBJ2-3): KAGVTQTPRYLIKTRGQQVTLSCSPISGHRSVSWYQQTPGQGLQFLFEYFSETQRNKGNFPGRFSGRQFSNSRSEMNVSTLELGDSALYLCASSLQGTPDTQYFGPGTRLTVL.